Described below is a single T cell receptor (beta chain) sequence and its context. No antigen is known for it. This beta chain is a stray sequence in a library constructed for alpha chains; its clone size is not meaningful. The data were obtained in a study of spatial heterogeneity in lung cancer. Study in general: A module score for T cells, taken from matched bulk RNA-seq, correlated strongly with TCR transcript counts in tumor regions. On average, each unique TCR and UMI combination appeared more than ten times in raw reads.

All TCR cDNA molecules were individually tagged with a unique molecular identifier. TCRdb recomputed calls from the 5' RACE reads with MiXCR, one row per CDR3 protein. The top ten clones hold about 22% of a sample with 9,000 to 13,000 distinct CDR3 sequences, around 8% of them seen once. The CDR3 spans 13 residues. Trimming shortened V by 2 bases and J by 2 bases, and 7 bases separated the two germline ends. General study findings and limits: Tumoral mutation counts were tracked by counts of expanded intratumoral alpha and beta TCRs.

Time point given: sample taken at primary tumor resection. The donor group consisted of 55 to 85 patients who had untreated, early-stage non-small cell lung cancer. This chain connects TRBV12-3 or TRBV12-4 to TRBJ2-7; TRBD2 is a possible D gene (5 bases). The sequences come from lung tumor tissue, collected at surgery. The receptor was isolated from a female donor with early-stage non-small cell lung cancer. The CDR3 DNA reads TGTGCCAGCAGTTTAAAACTAGCCTACGAGCAGTACTTC. Translated: CASSLKLAYEQYF.